This T cell receptor beta chain is drawn from a study of persistence of HIV-infected CD4 T cells. Comments on this clone: What it recognizes is unknown.

An overlapping HIV-1 Gag peptide pool stimulated these cells at about 0.91 ug/peptide/mL. Sorting selected CD4+ T cells upregulating both CD40 ligand and CD69. Adults with HIV-1 started suppressive ART while chronically infected. Donors had CD4+ T cell counts above 400 cells/uL and were CMV-seropositive. The V gene lost 8 bases and the J gene lost 1 base, with 17 bases spanning the gap. CDR3 length: 16 residues. CDR1 is SEHNR and CDR2 is FQNEAQ in the germline V gene (reference sequence). Sequencing used immunoSEQ version 4 in survey mode. TCRdb keeps only in-frame clones here, not all; method: immunoSEQ multiplex PCR. Here the sample spans under 35,000 clones, approximately 66% being singletons. Overall study findings and caveats: Within sorted populations, more oligoclonal TCRs accompanied more oligoclonal proviruses.

The sequence came from an adult man with HIV who was CMV-seropositive. The chain joins TRBV7-9 to TRBJ2-2; possibly TRBD2 for D (7 bases). The sample consisted of CD4+ T cells sorted from PBMCs after approximately 20-hour stimulation, taken from a patient who received antiretroviral therapy. CDR3 in DNA: TGTGCCAGCGGTAGAGAAGGGGGGGTGAACACCGGGGAGCTGTTTTTT. Amino acids: CASGREGGVNTGELFF. The whole variable domain, filled in from reference TRBV7-9 and TRBJ2-2, reads DTGVSQNPRHKITKRGQNVTFRCDPISEHNRLYWYRQTLGQGPEFLTYFQNEAQLEKSRLLSDRFSAERPKGSFSTLEIQRTEQGDSAMYLCASGREGGVNTGELFFGEGSRLTVL.